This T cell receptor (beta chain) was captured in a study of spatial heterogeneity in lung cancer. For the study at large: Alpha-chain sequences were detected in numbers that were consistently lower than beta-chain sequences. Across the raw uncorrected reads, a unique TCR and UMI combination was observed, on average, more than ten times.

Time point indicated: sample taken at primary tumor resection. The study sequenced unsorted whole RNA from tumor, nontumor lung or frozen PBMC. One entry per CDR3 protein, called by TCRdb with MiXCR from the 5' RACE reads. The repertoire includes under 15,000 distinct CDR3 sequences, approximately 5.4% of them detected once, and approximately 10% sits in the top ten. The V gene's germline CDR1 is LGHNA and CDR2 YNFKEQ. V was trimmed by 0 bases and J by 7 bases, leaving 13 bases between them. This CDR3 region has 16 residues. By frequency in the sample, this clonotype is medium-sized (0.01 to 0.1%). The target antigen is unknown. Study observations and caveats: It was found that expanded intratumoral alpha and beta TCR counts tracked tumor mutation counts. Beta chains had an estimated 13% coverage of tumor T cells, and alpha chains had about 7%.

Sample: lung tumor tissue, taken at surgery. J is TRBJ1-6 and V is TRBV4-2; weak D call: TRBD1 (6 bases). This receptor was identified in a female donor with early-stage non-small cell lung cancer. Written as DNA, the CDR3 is TGTGCCAGCAGCCAAGATCGCGACAGGCTGAATTCACCCCTCCACTTT. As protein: CASSQDRDRLNSPLHF.